The rows below give T cell receptor beta chains drawn from one sample of a study of blood T cell repertoires in COVID-19. This table comes from immunoSEQ multiplex PCR, and its TCRdb copy is limited to in-frame clones, with some not included. Among about 310,000 clones, 87% were seen once, and the ten largest hold 1%. The sample consisted of peripheral blood. The receptors were sampled from a man aged 50-60 years with active or convalescent COVID-19. CDR3s include the opening cysteine and the closing phenylalanine or tryptophan. A D gene is named only where the DNA matches it firmly. Size values are once, few and many counts, or a class for expanded clones, and some rows have none.

j_call: TRBJ2-1; d_call: TRBD2; v_call: TRBV5-1; clone_size: NA; cdr3_nt: TGCGCCAGCAGCCCGGCTAGCGGCGCCTACAATGAGCAGTTCTTC; cdr3_aa: CASSPASGAYNEQFF
j_call: TRBJ1-1; d_call: TRBD1; v_call: TRBV29-1; clone_size: NA; cdr3_nt: TGCAGCGTTGCATCACAGGGGGAAGCTTTCTTT; cdr3_aa: CSVASQGEAFF
j_call: TRBJ2-7; d_call: NA; v_call: TRBV30; clone_size: NA; cdr3_nt: TGTGCCTGGAGTGAGCAGGGGCTAACCTACGAGCAGTACTTC; cdr3_aa: CAWSEQGLTYEQYF
j_call: TRBJ2-3; d_call: TRBD2; v_call: TRBV5-4; clone_size: NA; cdr3_nt: TGTGCCAGCAGCTTGGCCGGCGGGGGGTGGGATACGCAGTATTTT; cdr3_aa: CASSLAGGGWDTQYF
j_call: TRBJ1-1; d_call: NA; v_call: TRBV11-3; clone_size: NA; cdr3_nt: TGTGCCAGCAGCTTGGGGCAGGGGTCCCCTGAAGCTTTCTTT; cdr3_aa: CASSLGQGSPEAFF
j_call: TRBJ1-5; d_call: NA; v_call: TRBV3-1/TRBV3-2; clone_size: NA; cdr3_nt: TGTGCCAGCAGCCAAGGGCAGGGGCACAATCAGCCCCAGCATTTT; cdr3_aa: CASSQGQGHNQPQHF
j_call: TRBJ1-1; d_call: NA; v_call: TRBV19; clone_size: NA; cdr3_nt: TGTGCCAGTAGTATAAGCGACACTGAAGCTTTCTTT; cdr3_aa: CASSISDTEAFF
j_call: TRBJ1-2; d_call: NA; v_call: TRBV5-6; clone_size: few; cdr3_nt: TGTGCCAGCAGCTTGGAGGGGAACGACTACACCTTC; cdr3_aa: CASSLEGNDYTF
j_call: TRBJ1-1; d_call: TRBD1; v_call: TRBV9; clone_size: NA; cdr3_nt: TGTGCCAGCAGCGCGACAGGGAACTCTGAAGCTTTCTTT; cdr3_aa: CASSATGNSEAFF
j_call: TRBJ1-2; d_call: NA; v_call: TRBV27; clone_size: NA; cdr3_nt: TGTGCCAGCAGTTTATCGATGGGGCTGTCCTATGGCTACACCTTC; cdr3_aa: CASSLSMGLSYGYTF
j_call: TRBJ1-2; d_call: NA; v_call: TRBV4-3; clone_size: NA; cdr3_nt: TGCGCCAGCAGGCCCACCAGGGTGAATGGCTACACCTTC; cdr3_aa: CASRPTRVNGYTF
j_call: TRBJ1-2; d_call: NA; v_call: TRBV18; clone_size: NA; cdr3_nt: TGTGCCAGCGTCGAGGGAGGTGCCGGCTATGGCTACACCTTC; cdr3_aa: CASVEGGAGYGYTF
j_call: TRBJ2-3; d_call: TRBD1; v_call: TRBV19; clone_size: NA; cdr3_nt: TGTGCCAGTAGTATAGGGCTAGGGACAGGGGGCGATACGCAGTATTTT; cdr3_aa: CASSIGLGTGGDTQYF
j_call: TRBJ1-6; d_call: NA; v_call: TRBV27; clone_size: few; cdr3_nt: TGTGCCAGCAGTTTATCGGGGGGAGGAGAACATTCACCCCTCCACTTT; cdr3_aa: CASSLSGGGEHSPLHF
j_call: TRBJ2-5; d_call: NA; v_call: TRBV2; clone_size: NA; cdr3_nt: TGTGCCAGCAGTGAACGGGAAGTGGTCCAGTACTTC; cdr3_aa: CASSEREVVQYF
j_call: TRBJ1-6; d_call: TRBD1; v_call: TRBV30; clone_size: NA; cdr3_nt: TGTGCCTGGAGTCTTTGGGCCCCCGGGACAGGGGATAATTCACCCCTCCACTTT; cdr3_aa: CAWSLWAPGTGDNSPLHF
j_call: TRBJ1-6; d_call: TRBD1; v_call: TRBV28; clone_size: NA; cdr3_nt: TGTGCCAGCAGTTTAGGAGGGGGCAAGTCACCCCTCCACTTT; cdr3_aa: CASSLGGGKSPLHF
j_call: TRBJ2-7; d_call: TRBD2; v_call: TRBV28; clone_size: NA; cdr3_nt: TGTGCCAGCAGTCTTCTGGCGGGGGGTGCCTACGAGCAGTACTTC; cdr3_aa: CASSLLAGGAYEQYF
j_call: TRBJ1-1; d_call: NA; v_call: TRBV9; clone_size: NA; cdr3_nt: TGTGCCAGCAGCCCGAGTCGAGTGAACACTGAAGCTTTCTTT; cdr3_aa: CASSPSRVNTEAFF
j_call: TRBJ1-2; d_call: TRBD1; v_call: TRBV14; clone_size: NA; cdr3_nt: TGTGCCAGCAGCCAAAGGACAGGGAGGGGAAGCTATGGCTACACCTTC; cdr3_aa: CASSQRTGRGSYGYTF
j_call: TRBJ2-2; d_call: NA; v_call: TRBV30; clone_size: NA; cdr3_nt: TGTGCCTGGGGGCTCCCCGGAGGGAATACCGGGGAGCTGTTTTTT; cdr3_aa: CAWGLPGGNTGELFF
j_call: TRBJ2-3; d_call: NA; v_call: TRBV9; clone_size: NA; cdr3_nt: TGTGCCAGCAGCGTAGTGTTAACAGATACGCAGTATTTT; cdr3_aa: CASSVVLTDTQYF
j_call: TRBJ1-2; d_call: TRBD1; v_call: TRBV4-2; clone_size: NA; cdr3_nt: TGTGCCAGCAGCCGCCAGGGGGTTTACACCTTC; cdr3_aa: CASSRQGVYTF
j_call: TRBJ1-1; d_call: NA; v_call: TRBV6-2/TRBV6-3; clone_size: NA; cdr3_nt: TGTGCCAGCAGTTACACAATCAACACTGAAGCTTTCTTT; cdr3_aa: CASSYTINTEAFF
j_call: TRBJ2-7; d_call: TRBD1; v_call: TRBV9; clone_size: NA; cdr3_nt: TGTGCCAGCAGCGCCGGGACAGGGGGCTACGAGCAGTACTTC; cdr3_aa: CASSAGTGGYEQYF
j_call: TRBJ2-3; d_call: TRBD2; v_call: TRBV10-1; clone_size: NA; cdr3_nt: TGCGCCAGCAGTTTAGCGGGTCGAGATGCAGATACGCAGTATTTT; cdr3_aa: CASSLAGRDADTQYF
j_call: TRBJ1-5; d_call: NA; v_call: TRBV30; clone_size: NA; cdr3_nt: TGTGCCTGGAGTGGGGGGCGCAATCAGCCCCAGCATTTT; cdr3_aa: CAWSGGRNQPQHF
j_call: TRBJ2-5; d_call: TRBD1; v_call: TRBV5-1; clone_size: NA; cdr3_nt: TGCGCCAGCAGCCCCGAAACAGGGGGCCAAGAGACCCAGTACTTC; cdr3_aa: CASSPETGGQETQYF
j_call: TRBJ1-4; d_call: NA; v_call: TRBV30; clone_size: NA; cdr3_nt: TGTGCCTGGAGTGTGGGGCCCAATGAAAAACTGTTTTTT; cdr3_aa: CAWSVGPNEKLFF
j_call: TRBJ1-1; d_call: TRBD1; v_call: TRBV5-1; clone_size: NA; cdr3_nt: TGCGCCAGCAGCCCGGCGGGACAGGGCGGCACTGAAGCTTTCTTT; cdr3_aa: CASSPAGQGGTEAFF
j_call: TRBJ2-1; d_call: NA; v_call: TRBV6-1; clone_size: NA; cdr3_nt: TGTGCCAGCAGTGAACGGCAACGGGGGTCGTCCTACAATGAGCAGTTCTTC; cdr3_aa: CASSERQRGSSYNEQFF
j_call: TRBJ2-2; d_call: TRBD2; v_call: TRBV27; clone_size: NA; cdr3_nt: TGTGCCAGCAGTTTTGAGGCTAGCGGGGGGCCCGGGGAGCTGTTTTTT; cdr3_aa: CASSFEASGGPGELFF
j_call: TRBJ2-1; d_call: NA; v_call: TRBV2; clone_size: NA; cdr3_nt: TGTGCCAGCAGTGGGCTCCCCTACAATGAGCAGTTCTTC; cdr3_aa: CASSGLPYNEQFF
j_call: TRBJ1-2; d_call: TRBD1; v_call: TRBV7-2; clone_size: NA; cdr3_nt: TGTGCCAGCAGCTTAGCGGGACAGGGGGTTTTTAGCTATGGCTACACCTTC; cdr3_aa: CASSLAGQGVFSYGYTF
j_call: TRBJ2-3; d_call: NA; v_call: TRBV2; clone_size: NA; cdr3_nt: TGTGCCAGCAGTGAAACCTCGGGCACAGATACGCAGTATTTT; cdr3_aa: CASSETSGTDTQYF
j_call: TRBJ1-2; d_call: NA; v_call: TRBV2; clone_size: NA; cdr3_nt: TGTGCCAGCAGTGAATCAGGCTATGGCTACACCTTC; cdr3_aa: CASSESGYGYTF
j_call: TRBJ1-1; d_call: NA; v_call: TRBV6-1; clone_size: once; cdr3_nt: TGTGCCAGCAGTGAAAGAACGGACACTGAAGCTTTCTTT; cdr3_aa: CASSERTDTEAFF